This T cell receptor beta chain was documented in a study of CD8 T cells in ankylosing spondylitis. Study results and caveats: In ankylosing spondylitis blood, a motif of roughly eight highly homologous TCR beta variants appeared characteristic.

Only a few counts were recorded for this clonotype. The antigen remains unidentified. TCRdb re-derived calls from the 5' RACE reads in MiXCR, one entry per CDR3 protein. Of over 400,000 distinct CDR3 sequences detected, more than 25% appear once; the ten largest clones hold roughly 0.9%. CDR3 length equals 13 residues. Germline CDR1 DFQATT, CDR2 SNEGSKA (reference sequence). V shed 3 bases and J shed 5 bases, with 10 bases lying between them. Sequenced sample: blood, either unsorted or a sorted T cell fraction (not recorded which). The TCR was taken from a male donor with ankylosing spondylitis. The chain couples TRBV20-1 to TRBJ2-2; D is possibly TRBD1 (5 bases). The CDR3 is CSASVRVTGELFF. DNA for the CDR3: TGCAGTGCTAGTGTCAGGGTGACCGGGGAGCTGTTTTTT.